Listed here is a single TCR beta chain. The sample is drawn from a study of Graves' ophthalmopathy and Graves' hyperthyroidism. Trimming removed 3 bases from V and 2 bases from J; junction bases left unmatched: 7. Germline V lookup: CDR1 SEHNR, CDR2 FQNEAQ (reference sequence). The CDR3 loop spans 16 amino acids. Included hyperthyroidism patients were aged 18 to 65 and newly diagnosed (under 2 months' duration). As the template, RNA transcripts were used to amplify TCR beta CDR3 regions. The authors performed first-round RT-PCR with HTBI primers and then a second-round multiplex PCR. One entry per CDR3 protein results from TCRdb running MiXCR on the multiplex PCR reads. The sample shows a few hundred thousand distinct CDR3 sequences, roughly 39% of them seen only once.

Input material: peripheral blood or thyroid tissue (not recorded which). The V call is TRBV7-9, the J call TRBJ2-7, with 10 bases lining up with TRBD1. The receptor was isolated from an adult man with Graves' hyperthyroidism. As DNA, the CDR3 is TGTGCCAGCAGCTTCCGGGACAGGGGCTTTGCCTACGAGCAGTACTTC. Its protein product is CASSFRDRGFAYEQYF.